Below are 6 T cell receptor beta chains sequenced from a single sample in a study of response to subunit inactivated influenza vaccine. TCRdb reprocessed the RT-PCR reads via MiXCR and lists one record per CDR3 protein. The sample lists 250,000 to 350,000 distinct CDR3 sequences, about 20% occurring once. The sample here was PBMCs from blood, taken approximately 22 months after vaccination. These receptors originate from a man aged 45-69 years who received an inactivated influenza vaccine.

The V and J genes are TRBV11-1 and TRBJ2-7, with D unresolved. The CDR3 is made up of 13 amino acids. Germline V CDR1 and CDR2: SGHAT, FQDESV (reference sequence). Trimming cost V 5 bases and J 1 base, with 9 bases left between them. CDR3 DNA: TGTGCCAGCAGCAAATTCCGGTCCTACGAGCAGTACTTC. Protein: CASSKFRSYEQYF. The full variable domain, its missing parts supplied by reference TRBV11-1 and TRBJ2-7, is EAEVAQSPRYKITEKSQAVAFWCDPISGHATLYWYRQILGQGPELLVQFQDESVVDDSQLPKDRFSAERLKGVDSTLKIQPAELGDSAMYLCASSKFRSYEQYFGPGTRLTVT.

At least ten counts were recorded for this clonotype. J is TRBJ1-5 and V is TRBV7-2; 11 nucleotides match TRBD1. Germline-derived CDR1 and CDR2 are SGHTA and FQGNSA. The CDR3 sequence is 15 residues long. V trimming: 4 bases; J trimming: 2 bases; junction bases outside the gene matches: 1. The CDR3 sequence: CASSWGQGGNQPQHF. CDR3 coding DNA: TGTGCCAGCAGCTGGGGACAGGGGGGCAATCAGCCCCAGCATTTT.

The chain carries TRBV4-2 and TRBJ2-7; a weak D match, TRBD1 (5 bases). The V end was cut by 0 bases, the J end by 2 bases, with 11 bases between. Germline lookup yields CDR1 LGHNA and CDR2 YNFKEQ. This CDR3 comprises 15 residues. The CDR3 spells CASSQDYSRAYEQYF. DNA for the CDR3: TGTGCCAGCAGCCAAGATTATTCCAGGGCCTACGAGCAGTACTTC.

The CDR3 nucleotides read TGCAGTGCCGAGAGCCCGCGGGGCCTAGGTCCCGGGGAGCTGTTTTTT. It yields the protein CSAESPRGLGPGELFF. This chain joins TRBV20-1 and TRBJ2-2, with D maybe TRBD2 (6 bases). Germline V gene lookup returns CDR1 DFQATT and CDR2 SNEGSKA (reference sequence). Trimming stripped 6 bases from V and 6 bases from J, with 23 bases between. The CDR3 loop spans 16 amino acids.

This clonotype was counted only a few times. CDR3 bases: TGTGCCAGCGGTGACTTCTATGGCTACACCTTC. Translated: CASGDFYGYTF. This chain joins TRBV6-5 and TRBJ1-2; D gene ambiguous. V was trimmed by 8 bases and J by 4 bases, leaving 8 bases between them. Germline values: CDR1 MNHEY, CDR2 SVGAGI. The CDR3 totals 11 residues.

This clonotype came up a few times. The chain employs TRBV28 and TRBJ2-7; no definite D call. In germline, CDR1 is MDHEN, CDR2 SYDVKM. V shed 4 bases and J shed 0 bases, with 4 bases lying between them. CDR3 length: 12 residues. CDR3 region: CASSSSSYEQYF. The CDR3 DNA sequence: TGTGCCAGCAGTTCTTCCTCCTACGAGCAGTACTTC.